This T cell receptor beta chain comes out of a study of early T cells in non-severe SARS-CoV-2 infection. The V end lost 0 bases, the J end lost 7 bases, and 9 bases lay between the germline ends. The CDR3 has 13 residues. CDR1 is MGHRA and CDR2 is YSYEKL in the germline V gene. Individual cDNA molecules were tagged with unique molecular identifiers, the study reported. TCRdb itself ran the 5' RACE reads through MiXCR, one entry per CDR3 protein. The table records tens of thousands of distinct CDR3 sequences, about a tenth of them present only once. The chain couples TRBV4-1 to TRBJ1-2; no definite D call. Sequenced material: whole blood. The sequence came from an adult who was a healthcare worker with PCR-confirmed SARS-CoV-2 infection or an uninfected control (not recorded which). CDR3 protein: CASSQDQFGGYTF. For the CDR3, the DNA is TGCGCCAGCAGCCAAGATCAGTTCGGTGGCTACACCTTC.